The subject of this entry is one T cell receptor beta chain. These data originate in a study of shared clonotypes between healthy human individuals. Terminally differentiated effector memory CD45RA+ cells were excluded from the naive CD8 cells, which were CD45RO-negative and positively selected for CCR7. Germline V gives CDR1 GTSNPN, CDR2 SVGIG (reference sequence). The CDR3 runs 14 residues. V lost 1 base and J 4 bases, leaving 11 bases between the germline ends. Authors' data handling: Filtering differed since immunoSEQ provided only junctions, with no quality scores. Assay used: immunoSEQ multiplex PCR; TCRdb lists only in-frame clones, some missing. V and J calls plus clone size are reproduced from that table; the DNA served to infer D and trimming. The sample lists 450,000 to 700,000 clones, nearly 97% occurring once.

The clonotype was recovered from a woman aged 25 to 39 in good health. The rearrangement joins TRBV30 to TRBJ1-5, with a weak D call TRBD1 (5 bases). Sequenced: naive CD8+ T cells sorted from blood. CDR3 DNA sequence: TGTGCCTGGAGTGGTTTGGGGCCGAATCAGCCCCAGCATTTT. As protein: CAWSGLGPNQPQHF.